This T cell receptor (beta chain) was recorded in a study of response to subunit inactivated influenza vaccine. Overall study findings and caveats: Few new T cells, the authors suggested, are recruited by each seasonal influenza vaccination.

Note on this clonotype: What it binds is unknown.

From the RT-PCR reads, TCRdb called clonotypes with MiXCR, one entry per CDR3 protein. The repertoire includes over 450,000 distinct CDR3 sequences, 10% to 15% of them detected once, and under 15% sits in the top ten. Looked up from germline, CDR1 is SEHNR and CDR2 is FQNEAQ (reference sequence). The V end was cut by 8 bases, the J end by 1 base, with 15 bases between. The CDR3 is 15 residues long. The source of this sequence is a man aged 45 to 65 who received an inactivated influenza vaccine. This chain joins TRBV7-9 and TRBJ1-3; D is unresolved. This material consisted of PBMCs from blood, taken roughly 48 days after vaccination. The CDR3 loop is CASGTQRSSGNTIYF. In DNA, the CDR3 is TGTGCCAGCGGTACTCAGCGATCTTCTGGAAACACCATATATTTT.